The entry below gives a single TCR beta chain sequence along with its context. No antigen is known for it. This entry is derived from a study of beta chain features in type 1 diabetes. Study observations and caveats: TCRB CDR3 length was moderately but significantly reduced in all four CD4+ subsets of Type 1 diabetes patients. PCR might show a preference for shorter templates, equally across patients and controls.

Every bit of the isolated RNA underwent reverse transcription, so sequencing read expressed TCRB transcripts. This table comes from immunoSEQ multiplex PCR, and its TCRdb copy is limited to in-frame clones, with some not included. This sample carries hundreds of thousands of clones, approximately 11% of them seen once, and the ten largest clones take roughly 0.017%. Trimming pared 3 bases from V and 2 bases from J, leaving 9 bases between. This CDR3 comprises 14 residues. The germline gives CDR1 SGHTA, CDR2 FQGNSA. This rearrangement joins TRBV7-2 to TRBJ2-3; D may be TRBD1 (5 bases). The specimen was naive CD4+ T cells from blood. This TCR derives from a man between 25 and 39 years old with type 1 diabetes. The chain's CDR3 is CASSLDKYTDTQYF. As DNA, the CDR3 is TGTGCCAGCAGCTTGGACAAATACACAGATACGCAGTATTTT.